This T cell receptor beta chain was sequenced in a study of cytotoxic CD8 clonotypes in ibrutinib-treated CLL. Study details: Complete response was seen in 2 patients and partial in approximately 24; around twelve progressed and roughly 15 stayed remitted after a median around 64 months.

This clone has just a few counts. Per the germline V gene, CDR1 is MNHEY and CDR2 is SVGAGI. V shed 2 bases and J shed 8 bases, with 12 bases lying between them. The CDR3 is 14 residues long. Here immunoSEQ multiplex PCR was the method, and the copy in TCRdb shows in-frame clones only, minus some. The sample yields almost 250,000 clones, under 75% seen once. Frozen-stored PBMCs produced 1.5 to 2.5 micrograms of genomic DNA for TCR beta libraries. This chain links TRBV6-5 with TRBJ1-4; TRBD1 is a possible D gene (5 bases). The material was PBMCs, obtained after 24 months of ibrutinib treatment. The receptor was derived from a human donor with chronic lymphocytic leukemia. In DNA form, the CDR3 reads TGTGCCAGCAGTTACCCCTGGCGGGGCGAAAAACTGTTTTTT. Protein product: CASSYPWRGEKLFF.